There are many counts of the clone carrying this T cell receptor beta chain. Its target is unknown. Germline V lookup: CDR1 SGHRS, CDR2 YFSETQ. V was pared by 1 base and J by 6 bases, with 11 bases between. The CDR3 has 14 residues. This specimen comes from a study of T cells after yellow fever vaccination. TCRdb ran MiXCR on the 5' RACE reads and lists one entry per CDR3 protein. The sample yields 300,000 to 350,000 distinct CDR3 sequences, approximately 4% seen once. General study points: CD4 and CD8 compartments shared a small share of clonotypes. Peaking faster, on day 5 versus 15, the secondary response was nonetheless weaker. Abundant bulk-derived clonotypes could contaminate FACS-sorted repertoires.

This chain uses TRBV5-1 with TRBJ2-1, with a possible D match to TRBD2 (6 bases). The sequencing used PBMCs, collected 5 days after the yellow fever booster vaccination. The receptor's source is a man between 18 and 29 years old who received the YFV17D yellow fever vaccine. The chain's CDR3 is CASSLPTSGNEQFF. The CDR3 nucleotides are TGCGCCAGCAGCTTGCCGACTAGTGGCAATGAGCAGTTCTTC.